This T cell receptor (beta chain) comes out of a study of cytomegalovirus exposure and HLA in healthy donors. In the PCR, 60 Vbeta and 13 Jbeta primers were used. Sequencing was performed with immunoSEQ multiplex PCR; in TCRdb, only in-frame clones are kept and a portion is missing. The sample lists roughly 120,000 clones, 77% occurring once. This CDR3 spans 16 amino acids. Germline CDR1 reads SGHDT; CDR2 reads YYEEEE. J lost 10 bases, V lost 5 bases, and 12 bases had no gene match. Broader study findings: Fewer N-insertions than the roughly 670-donor mean were reportedly shown by an Asian-associated ancestry cluster in a later analysis.

Notes on this clone: Its antigen remains unidentified.

The specimen sequenced was PBMCs. The J gene is TRBJ1-6, the V gene TRBV5-6; TRBD1 matches 10 bases. The origin of this receptor is a man aged 45-65 years in good health and CMV-seropositive. DNA of the CDR3: TGTGCCAGCAGGTCCGGGACAGGGGAAAGGCGGTCACCCCTCCACTTT. Translated, it gives CASRSGTGERRSPLHF.